These 23 T cell receptor beta chains were all obtained from the same sample, sequenced in a study of OX40 agonist ivuxolimab in advanced cancers. TCRdb's copy holds only in-frame clones and misses some; the assay was immunoSEQ multiplex PCR. The data hold approximately 38,000 clones, with about 90% observed a single time. Sequencing used CD4+ or CD8+ T cells sorted from blood, obtained in a trial of the OX40 agonist ivuxolimab. All receptors derive from an adult with an advanced solid tumor such as melanoma, head and neck, liver or kidney cancer.

V gene TRBV27 combines with J gene TRBJ2-7; 8 nucleotides align to TRBD2. The V segment lost 6 bases and the J segment 0 bases; nucleotides outside the gene matches: 10. Germline CDR1 and CDR2: MNHEY and SMNVEV (reference sequence). The CDR3 loop spans 16 amino acids. The CDR3 nucleotides read TGTGCCAGCAGCCCCCACGTAGCGGGAAGCTCCTACGAGCAGTACTTC. Translating gives CASSPHVAGSSYEQYF.

This clone showed up just a few times. In nucleotides, the CDR3 is TGTGCCAGCAGCTCTAGCGGGAGAGGGGAGCAGTACTTC. Translated: CASSSSGRGEQYF. J is TRBJ2-7 and V is TRBV2; TRBD2 matches 10 bases. Germline V gene data show CDR1 as SNHLY and CDR2 as FYNNEI. The CDR3 sequence is 13 residues long. The junction had 6 bases not matched to a gene; V was cut back by 6 bases and J by 7 bases. Using reference TRBV2 and TRBJ2-7 for the parts outside the CDR3, the full variable domain is EPEVTQTPSHQVTQMGQEVILRCVPISNHLYFYWYRQILGQKVEFLVSFYNNEISEKSEIFDDQFSVERPDGSNFTLKIRSTKLEDSAMYFCASSSSGRGEQYFGPGTRLTVT.

The chain links TRBV10-1 to TRBJ1-1; no clear D. CDR1 is WNHNN and CDR2 is SYGVQD in the germline V gene (reference sequence). The CDR3 has 12 amino acids. V lost 6 bases to trimming and J lost 5 bases, with 10 bases between them. CDR3: CASSDWGTEAFF. The CDR3 DNA is TGCGCCAGCAGCGATTGGGGTACTGAAGCTTTCTTT.

As DNA, the CDR3 is TGTGCCAGCAGTGCAGAGAATAGCAATCAGCCCCAGCATTTT. It codes for CASSAENSNQPQHF. This chain uses TRBV9 with TRBJ1-5, with unresolved D. The CDR3 has 14 amino acids. The V end was cut by 5 bases, the J end by 0 bases, with 9 bases between. In germline, CDR1 is SGDLS, CDR2 YYNGEE.

V usage is TRBV11-2 and J usage is TRBJ2-7, with TRBD2 identical over 10 bases. The length of the CDR3 is 14 residues. Germline lookup yields CDR1 SGHAT and CDR2 FQNNGV. The trim removed 5 bases at V and 6 bases at J, leaving 7 bases unmatched. The CDR3 nucleotides read TGTGCCAGCAGCAGGACTAGCGGTCCCACCGAGCAGTACTTC. This encodes CASSRTSGPTEQYF.

This chain joins TRBV7-8 and TRBJ2-2; possibly TRBD2 for D (5 bases). V gave up 5 bases and J gave up 8 bases, with 9 bases separating them. Germline loops: CDR1 SGHVS, CDR2 FQNEAQ. CDR3 length equals 12 residues. CDR3 amino acids: CASSAGPGELFF. In DNA, the CDR3 is TGTGCCAGCAGCGCGGGCCCGGGGGAGCTGTTTTTT.

The genes are TRBV27 and TRBJ2-5, with TRBD1 matching over 10 bases. CDR3 length equals 19 residues. V was clipped by 6 bases and J by 0 bases; unmatched bases: 16. Germline CDR1 reads MNHEY; CDR2 reads SMNVEV (reference sequence). CDR3 DNA: TGTGCCAGCAGCCCAGTATCTAAAAGACAGGGGGCGAACCAAGAGACCCAGTACTTC. It yields the protein CASSPVSKRQGANQETQYF.

V usage is TRBV6-5 and J usage is TRBJ1-1; D unresolved. Germline V gene data show CDR1 as MNHEY and CDR2 as SVGAGI. This CDR3 is 15 amino acids long. The V gene lost 6 bases and the J gene lost 1 base, with 15 bases spanning the gap. The CDR3 DNA reads as TGTGCCAGCAGATACATCGCGTTGGGGAACACTGAAGCTTTCTTT. Its translation: CASRYIALGNTEAFF.

The genes are TRBV29-1 and TRBJ1-2; TRBD1 matches at 8 bases. This CDR3 spans 13 amino acids. Germline CDR1 reads SQVTM; CDR2 reads ANQGSEA. After removal of 6 bases from V and 4 bases from J, the junction contained 7 bases not matched to a gene. CDR3 DNA sequence: TGCAGCGTAGGCGGACAGGGTGGCTATGGCTACACCTTC. Protein: CSVGGQGGYGYTF.

The CDR3 sequence: CASSAGPEQFF. The CDR3 DNA is TGTGCCAGCAGCGCTGGCCCCGAGCAGTTCTTC. The rearrangement joins TRBV5-6 to TRBJ2-1; D call uncertain. V lost 4 bases to trimming and J lost 10 bases, with 9 bases between them. The germline gives CDR1 SGHDT, CDR2 YYEEEE. CDR3 length equals 11 residues.

V usage is TRBV10-2 and J usage is TRBJ1-3; no firm D call. CDR3 size: 14 residues. Looked up from germline, CDR1 is WSHSY and CDR2 is SAAADI. V lost 2 bases to trimming and J lost 0 bases, with 5 bases between them. The CDR3 here is CASSERISGNTIYF. As DNA, the CDR3 is TGCGCCAGCAGTGAGCGAATCTCTGGAAACACCATATATTTT.

This clone appeared a single time. The chain links TRBV7-8 to TRBJ2-1; no definite D call. The germline V gene encodes CDR1 SGHVS and CDR2 FQNEAQ. The CDR3 has 14 residues. Trimming left V 5 bases short and J 1 base short, with 9 bases between. This CDR3 reads CASSPIRSYNEQFF. CDR3 nucleotide sequence: TGTGCCAGCAGCCCGATCCGATCCTACAATGAGCAGTTCTTC.

This clone was observed once. The sample holds other DNA sequences that translate to the same CDR3. The chain employs TRBV5-1 and TRBJ2-7; 12 positions agree with TRBD2. The CDR3 contains 14 residues. Germline CDR1 and CDR2: SGHRS and YFSETQ. CDR3 nucleotides: TGCGCTAGCAGACGAGGACTAGCGGGACTTGGGGAGTACGTC. Protein sequence: CASRRGLAGLGEYV.

The rearrangement joins TRBV9 to TRBJ2-5; D might be TRBD1 (5 bases). V gave up 4 bases and J gave up 4 bases, with 14 bases separating them. Germline assignment: CDR1 SGDLS and CDR2 YYNGEE. CDR3 length: 14 residues. The CDR3 protein is CASSPQSRGETQYF. The CDR3, as DNA: TGTGCCAGCAGCCCCCAGTCTAGGGGAGAGACCCAGTACTTC.

The chain joins TRBV6-1 to TRBJ2-7; no clear D. This CDR3 has 13 amino acids. V gave up 1 base and J gave up 5 bases, with 9 bases separating them. The germline CDR1 and CDR2 sequences are MNHNS and SASEGT. The CDR3 loop reads CASSEGSGDEQYF. The CDR3 bases are TGTGCCAGCAGTGAAGGCAGTGGCGACGAGCAGTACTTC.

V and J are TRBV13 and TRBJ2-2, with D possibly TRBD2 on 6 matching bases. CDR3 length: 15 amino acids. V lost 6 bases to trimming and J lost 7 bases, with 18 bases between them. CDR1 and CDR2 from the germline V gene are PRHDT and FYEKMQ (reference sequence). In DNA form, the CDR3 reads TGTGCCAGCAGTCGTGTTCGGGGAGGAGGCGGGGAGCTGTTTTTT. Its protein is CASSRVRGGGGELFF. Complete variable domain (other parts from reference TRBV13 and TRBJ2-2): AAGVIQSPRHLIKEKRETATLKCYPIPRHDTVYWYQQGPGQDPQFLISFYEKMQSDKGSIPDRFSAQQFSDYHSELNMSSLELGDSALYFCASSRVRGGGGELFFGEGSRLTVL.

CDR3 residues: CASSESDSLYEQYV. CDR3 in DNA: TGCGCCAGCAGTGAGTCAGACAGCTTATACGAGCAGTACGTC. The rearrangement links TRBV10-2 to TRBJ2-7; a weak D match, TRBD1 (5 bases). The CDR3 has 14 residues. Between the trimmed V and J ends, which lost 0 bases and 4 bases, there was a span of 10 bases. From germline, CDR1 is WSHSY and CDR2 SAAADI.

V and J are TRBV7-2 and TRBJ2-5; D remains ambiguous. Trimming removed 4 bases at V and 5 bases at J, with 17 bases between. This CDR3 has 15 residues. Per germline, CDR1 SGHTA and CDR2 FQGNSA. The CDR3 sequence: CASSSPRFGRETQYF. The CDR3 bases are TGTGCCAGCAGCTCACCACGGTTCGGTAGGGAGACCCAGTACTTC.

V gene TRBV2 combines with J gene TRBJ2-1; no clear D gene. The CDR3 runs 13 residues. Trimming removed 10 bases from V and 7 bases from J, with 17 bases in between. Germline CDR1 SNHLY, CDR2 FYNNEI. The CDR3 is CAIPTRPGNEQFF. CDR3 sequence (DNA): TGTGCCATCCCTACTCGGCCCGGAAATGAGCAGTTCTTC. The full variable domain, rest sourced from reference TRBV2 and TRBJ2-1, is EPEVTQTPSHQVTQMGQEVILRCVPISNHLYFYWYRQILGQKVEFLVSFYNNEISEKSEIFDDQFSVERPDGSNFTLKIRSTKLEDSAMYFCAIPTRPGNEQFFGPGTRLTVL.

This clone appeared a single time. V and J are TRBV19 and TRBJ1-6, with 7 bases fitting TRBD1. The CDR3 runs 15 residues. CDR1 LNHDA and CDR2 SQIVND come from the germline V gene (reference sequence). V was pared by 5 bases and J by 7 bases, with 8 bases of the junction left unmatched. CDR3 sequence (DNA): TGTGCCAGTAGTGCCCGACAGGGAGGGAATTCACCCCTCCACTTT. Translating gives CASSARQGGNSPLHF.

This rearrangement joins TRBV28 to TRBJ1-5; D remains ambiguous. The V and J ends lost 6 bases and 1 base respectively, with 13 bases between them. The germline V gene encodes CDR1 MDHEN and CDR2 SYDVKM. CDR3 size: 15 residues. CDR3 coding DNA: TGTGCCAGCAGCTTTAGACCGGAGAGCAATCAGCCCCAGCATTTT. Protein product: CASSFRPESNQPQHF.

The chain is built from TRBV27 and TRBJ2-3; TRBD2 is a possible D gene (5 bases). V was trimmed by 3 bases and J by 6 bases, leaving 16 bases between them. The CDR3 has 15 amino acids. Looked up from germline, CDR1 is MNHEY and CDR2 is SMNVEV (reference sequence). CDR3 in DNA: TGTGCCAGCAGTTTTAGACCGGACCCGGGGGATACGCAGTATTTT. Translation gives CASSFRPDPGDTQYF.

The chain has TRBV4-1 and TRBJ2-1, with TRBD2 as a possible D gene (5 bases). Per the germline V gene, CDR1 is MGHRA and CDR2 is YSYEKL. CDR3 length: 13 amino acids. V gave up 0 bases and J gave up 9 bases, with 9 bases separating them. The CDR3 DNA sequence: TGCGCCAGCAGCCAAGATAGTGGGAGTGAGCAGTTCTTC. Its translation: CASSQDSGSEQFF.